The 19 T cell receptor beta chains reported below all come from one sample, sequenced in a study of monozygotic twins with inflammatory bowel disease. Following a re-call of the 5' RACE reads, TCRdb has one entry per CDR3 protein and lacks DNA. The sample spans approximately 300,000 distinct CDR3 sequences; the ten largest clones claim more than 4.5%. The source material was blood. The receptors were sampled from a human donor with ulcerative colitis or Crohn's disease, or a healthy co-twin of an affected twin (not recorded which).

The genes are TRBV7-2 and TRBJ2-1; TCRdb's D gene call, TRBD1, goes unchecked for lack of DNA. This CDR3 is built from 13 residues. Germline V CDR1 and CDR2: SGHTA, FQGNSA. CDR3 amino acids: CASSHQTGNEQFF. The whole variable domain, remainder taken from reference TRBV7-2 and TRBJ2-1, is GAGVSQSPSNKVTEKGKDVELRCDPISGHTALYWYRQSLGQGLEFLIYFQGNSAPDKSGLPSDRFSAERTGGSVSTLTIQRTQQEDSAVYLCASSHQTGNEQFFGPGTRLTVL.

This chain uses TRBV29-1 with TRBJ2-7. CDR1 and CDR2 (germline): SQVTM, ANQGSEA. This CDR3 has 12 amino acids. The CDR3: CSVVNHLYEQYF.

This rearrangement joins TRBV12-3 or TRBV12-4 to TRBJ2-7; without DNA, the TCRdb call of TRBD2 cannot be checked. The CDR3 is 16 residues long. The CDR3 loop reads CASSGGLAGRSYEQYF.

The rearrangement uses TRBV7-9 and TRBJ1-5. The CDR3 has 15 residues. CDR1 and CDR2 (germline): SEHNR, FQNEAQ (reference sequence). The CDR3 sequence: CASSLVGPRSQPQHF.

The genes are TRBV12-5 and TRBJ2-1; TCRdb returns TRBD2, unconfirmable since there is no DNA. CDR3 length: 13 residues. Looked up from germline, CDR1 is LGHNT and CDR2 is FRNRAP. The CDR3 spells CASGQAGYNEQFF.

The chain carries TRBV20-1 and TRBJ1-5. This CDR3 has 14 residues. The germline V gene has CDR1 DFQATT and CDR2 SNEGSKA (reference sequence). CDR3 amino acids: CSARDMYSNQPQHF.

This sequence joins TRBV18 and TRBJ2-2; without DNA, the TCRdb call of TRBD2 cannot be checked. The CDR3 runs to 16 residues. Germline lookup yields CDR1 KGHSH and CDR2 LQKENI. The CDR3 loop is CASSHRTGPPPGELFF.

The V and J genes are TRBV20-1 and TRBJ1-2; absent DNA, TCRdb's TRBD1 call cannot be checked. Germline lookup yields CDR1 DFQATT and CDR2 SNEGSKA (reference sequence). The CDR3 contains 13 residues. This CDR3 reads CSATPRDHYGYTF.

This chain connects TRBV12-3 or TRBV12-4 to TRBJ2-3; the TCRdb D gene call, TRBD1, has no DNA to confirm it. CDR3 length equals 13 residues. CDR3 sequence: CASSLEGAELQYF.

The chain links TRBV5-6 to TRBJ1-6; with no DNA, the TCRdb D assignment of TRBD1 cannot be verified. This CDR3 is 16 amino acids long. CDR1 is SGHDT, CDR2 YYEEEE, per germline. This CDR3 reads CASSLGVGGTQYTLHF.

The V and J genes are TRBV20-1 and TRBJ1-5. Germline loops: CDR1 DFQATT, CDR2 SNEGSKA (reference sequence). The CDR3 is made up of 13 amino acids. CDR3 loop: CSADLSNGQPQHF.

The chain combines TRBV18 with TRBJ1-5. CDR3 length equals 14 residues. Germline values: CDR1 KGHSH, CDR2 LQKENI. CDR3 region: CASSPQGSNQPQHF.

The gene calls are TRBV5-4 and TRBJ1-1. Germline V gene lookup returns CDR1 SGHNT and CDR2 YYREEE (reference sequence). The CDR3 has 13 amino acids. The CDR3 region is CASSRPTNQEAFF.

The chain recombines TRBV2 with TRBJ1-2. The CDR3 spans 14 residues. Looked up from germline, CDR1 is SNHLY and CDR2 is FYNNEI. The CDR3 spells CASDSIGGSYGYTF.

The rearrangement joins TRBV6-1 to TRBJ2-3; without DNA, the TCRdb call of TRBD2 cannot be checked. The CDR3 totals 15 residues. Germline assignment: CDR1 MNHNS and CDR2 SASEGT. CDR3 sequence reads: CASSLGTLSTDTQYF.

The chain couples TRBV6-5 to TRBJ1-5; checking the TCRdb D call of TRBD1 is not possible without DNA. This CDR3 has 15 residues. Germline lookup yields CDR1 MNHEY and CDR2 SVGAGI. CDR3 amino acids: CASSYSIPGQQPQHF.

V and J are TRBV6-1 and TRBJ2-5; TCRdb proposes TRBD1, but this gene call is untestable without DNA. Looked up from germline, CDR1 is MNHNS and CDR2 is SASEGT. This CDR3 contains 14 residues. The CDR3 sequence: CASSRTGNLGTQYF.

V usage is TRBV7-9 and J usage is TRBJ1-2; TCRdb reports TRBD1, a call that lacks DNA to check it against. This CDR3 is built from 15 residues. The V gene's germline CDR1 is SEHNR and CDR2 FQNEAQ (reference sequence). CDR3 loop: CASSYNRGGNYGYTF.

The rearrangement joins TRBV7-6 to TRBJ1-5; TCRdb designates TRBD1, a call that cannot be tested without DNA. In germline, CDR1 is SGHVS, CDR2 FNYEAQ. This CDR3 contains 13 residues. The CDR3 here is CASSPRGGQPQHF. Using reference TRBV7-6 and TRBJ1-5 for the parts outside the CDR3, the full variable domain is GAGVSQSPRYKVTKRGQDVALRCDPISGHVSLYWYRQALGQGPEFLTYFNYEAQQDKSGLPNDRFSAERPEGSISTLTIQRTEQRDSAMYRCASSPRGGQPQHFGDGTRLSIL.